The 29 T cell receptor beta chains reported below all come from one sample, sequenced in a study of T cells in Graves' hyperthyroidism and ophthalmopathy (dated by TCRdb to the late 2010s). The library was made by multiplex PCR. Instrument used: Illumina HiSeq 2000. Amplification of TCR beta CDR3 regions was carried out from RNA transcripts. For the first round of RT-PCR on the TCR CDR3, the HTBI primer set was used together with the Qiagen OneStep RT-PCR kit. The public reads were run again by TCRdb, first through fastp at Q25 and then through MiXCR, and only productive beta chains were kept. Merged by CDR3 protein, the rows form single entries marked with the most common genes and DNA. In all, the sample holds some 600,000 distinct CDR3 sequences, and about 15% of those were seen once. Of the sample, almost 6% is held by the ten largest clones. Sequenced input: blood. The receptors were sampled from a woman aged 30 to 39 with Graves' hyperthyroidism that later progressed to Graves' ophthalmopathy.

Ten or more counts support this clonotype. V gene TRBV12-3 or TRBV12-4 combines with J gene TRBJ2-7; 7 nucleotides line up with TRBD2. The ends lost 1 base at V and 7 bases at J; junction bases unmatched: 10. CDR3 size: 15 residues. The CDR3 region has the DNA TGTGCCAGCAGTTTAGGCGGCGGGAGATCGAGAGAGCAGTACTTC. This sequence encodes CASSLGGGRSREQYF.

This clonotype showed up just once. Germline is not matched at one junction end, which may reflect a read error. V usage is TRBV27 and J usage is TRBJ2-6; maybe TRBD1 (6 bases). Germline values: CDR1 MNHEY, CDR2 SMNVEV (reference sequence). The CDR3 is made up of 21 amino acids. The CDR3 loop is CASSTRTASTHYYSGANILTF. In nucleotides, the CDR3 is TGTGCCAGCAGCACCCGGACAGCTTCTACCCACTACTACTCTGGGGCCAACATCCTGACTTTC.

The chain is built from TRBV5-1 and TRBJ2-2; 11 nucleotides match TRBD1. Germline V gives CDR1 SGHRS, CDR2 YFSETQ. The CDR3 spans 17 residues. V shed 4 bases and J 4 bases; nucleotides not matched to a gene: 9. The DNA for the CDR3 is TGCGCCAGCAGCCCCCTTGGTGGGACAGGGGGCACCGGGGAGCTGTTTTTT. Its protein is CASSPLGGTGGTGELFF.

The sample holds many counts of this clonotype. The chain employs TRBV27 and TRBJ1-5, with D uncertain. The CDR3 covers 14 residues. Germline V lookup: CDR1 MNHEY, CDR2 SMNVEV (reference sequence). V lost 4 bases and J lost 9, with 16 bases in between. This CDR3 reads CASSSLDLQMPQHF. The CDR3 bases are TGTGCCAGCAGTTCGTTAGATCTCCAAATGCCCCAGCATTTT.

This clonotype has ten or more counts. DNA for the CDR3: TGTGCCAGTAGTAGACGTGACCGCACCTCTGGGGCCAACGTCCTGACTTTC. Its protein product is CASSRRDRTSGANVLTF. The rearrangement joins TRBV19 to TRBJ2-6; D is ambiguous. The CDR3 has 17 amino acids. The germline V and J ends were trimmed by 4 bases and 0 bases, with 13 bases remaining between them. Germline loops: CDR1 LNHDA, CDR2 SQIVND (reference sequence).

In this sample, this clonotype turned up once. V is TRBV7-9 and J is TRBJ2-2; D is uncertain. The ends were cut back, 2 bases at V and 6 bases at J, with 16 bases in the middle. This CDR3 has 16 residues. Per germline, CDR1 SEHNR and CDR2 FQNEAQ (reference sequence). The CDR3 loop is CASSLNQRSDAGELFF. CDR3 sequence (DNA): TGTGCCAGCAGCTTAAACCAGCGAAGCGACGCCGGGGAGCTGTTTTTT.

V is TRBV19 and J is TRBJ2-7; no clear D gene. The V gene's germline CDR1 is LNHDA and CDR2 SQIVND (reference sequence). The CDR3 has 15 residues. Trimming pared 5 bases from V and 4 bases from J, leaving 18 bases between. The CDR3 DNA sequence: TGTGCCAGTAGTTCCCCAGCCGGAGTTGGGTACGAGCAGTACTTC. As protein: CASSSPAGVGYEQYF.

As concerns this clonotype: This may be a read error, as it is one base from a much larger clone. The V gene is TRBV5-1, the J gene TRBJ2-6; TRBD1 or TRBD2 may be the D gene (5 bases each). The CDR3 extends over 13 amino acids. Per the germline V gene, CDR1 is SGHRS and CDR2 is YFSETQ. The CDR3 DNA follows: TGCGCCAGCAGTCCGGACGGGGCCAACGGCCTGACTTTC. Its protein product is CASSPDGANGLTF.

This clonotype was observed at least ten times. The CDR3 here is CASSSGFGTRFNEQFF. CDR3 nucleotide sequence: TGTGCCAGCAGCTCCGGTTTCGGGACACGGTTTAATGAGCAGTTCTTC. The J gene is TRBJ2-1, the V gene TRBV5-6, with a tentative D call TRBD1 (6 bases). The V gene's germline CDR1 is SGHDT and CDR2 YYEEEE. Trimming stripped 3 bases from V and 7 bases from J, with 20 bases between. The CDR3 is 16 residues long. The whole variable domain, filled in from reference TRBV5-6 and TRBJ2-1, reads DAGVTQSPTHLIKTRGQQVTLRCSPKSGHDTVSWYQQALGQGPQFIFQYYEEEERQRGNFPDRFSGHQFPNYSSELNVNALLLGDSALYLCASSSGFGTRFNEQFFGPGTRLTVL.

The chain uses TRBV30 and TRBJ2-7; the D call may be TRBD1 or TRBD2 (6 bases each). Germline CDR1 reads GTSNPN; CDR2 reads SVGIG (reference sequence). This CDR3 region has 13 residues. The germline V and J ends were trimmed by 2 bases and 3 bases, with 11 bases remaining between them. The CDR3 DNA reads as TGTGCCTGGAGTCCCGGGGGCGGCTACGAGCAGTACTTC. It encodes CAWSPGGGYEQYF.

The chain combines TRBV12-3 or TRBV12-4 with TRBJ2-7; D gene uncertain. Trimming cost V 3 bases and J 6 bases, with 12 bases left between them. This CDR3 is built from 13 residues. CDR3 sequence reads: CASSFAGVGEQYF. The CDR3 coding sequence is TGTGCCAGCAGTTTCGCAGGCGTAGGCGAGCAGTACTTC.

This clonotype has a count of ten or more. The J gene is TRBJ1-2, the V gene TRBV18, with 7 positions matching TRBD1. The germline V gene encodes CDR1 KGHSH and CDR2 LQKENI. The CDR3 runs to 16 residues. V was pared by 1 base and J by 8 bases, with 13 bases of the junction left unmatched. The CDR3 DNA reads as TGTGCCAGCTCACCACGTTTGGACAGGACCCGAGAAGGCTACACCTTC. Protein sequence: CASSPRLDRTREGYTF.

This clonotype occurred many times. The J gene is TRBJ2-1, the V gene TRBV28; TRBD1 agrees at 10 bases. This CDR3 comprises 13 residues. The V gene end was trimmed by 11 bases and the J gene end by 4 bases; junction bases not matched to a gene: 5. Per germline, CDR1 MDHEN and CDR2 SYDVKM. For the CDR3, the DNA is TGTGCCGGGGGGGGACAGGGGTACAATGAGCAGTTCTTC. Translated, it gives CAGGGQGYNEQFF.

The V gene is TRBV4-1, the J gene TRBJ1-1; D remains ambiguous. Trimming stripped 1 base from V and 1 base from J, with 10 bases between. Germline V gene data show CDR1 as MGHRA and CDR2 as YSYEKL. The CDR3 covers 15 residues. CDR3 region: CASSQGRIANTEAFF. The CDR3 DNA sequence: TGCGCCAGCAGCCAAGGGAGGATTGCGAACACTGAAGCTTTCTTT.

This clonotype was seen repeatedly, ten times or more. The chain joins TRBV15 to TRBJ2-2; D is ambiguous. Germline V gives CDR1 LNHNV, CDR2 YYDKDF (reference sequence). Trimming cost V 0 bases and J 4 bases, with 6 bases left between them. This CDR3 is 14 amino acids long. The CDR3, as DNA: TGTGCCACCAGCAGAGATAGGTCCACCGGGGAGCTGTTTTTT. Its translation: CATSRDRSTGELFF.

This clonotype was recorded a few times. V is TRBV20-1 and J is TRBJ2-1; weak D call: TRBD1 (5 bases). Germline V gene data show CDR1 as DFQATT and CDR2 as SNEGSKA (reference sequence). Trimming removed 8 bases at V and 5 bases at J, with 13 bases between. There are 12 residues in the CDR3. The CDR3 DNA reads TGCAGTACTGGGCAAGGGGACAATGAGCAGTTCTTC. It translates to CSTGQGDNEQFF.

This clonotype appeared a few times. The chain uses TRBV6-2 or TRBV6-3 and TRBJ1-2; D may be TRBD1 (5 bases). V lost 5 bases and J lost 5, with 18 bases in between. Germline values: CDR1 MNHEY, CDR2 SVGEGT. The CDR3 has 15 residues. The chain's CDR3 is CASSPRPQAGYGYTF. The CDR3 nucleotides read TGTGCCAGCAGTCCCAGGCCCCAAGCAGGGTATGGCTACACCTTC.

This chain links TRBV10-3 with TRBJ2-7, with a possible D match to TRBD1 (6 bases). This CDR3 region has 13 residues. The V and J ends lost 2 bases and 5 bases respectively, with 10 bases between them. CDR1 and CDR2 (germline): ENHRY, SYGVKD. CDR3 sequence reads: CAISEPGVNEQYF. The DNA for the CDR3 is TGTGCCATCAGTGAGCCAGGGGTGAACGAGCAGTACTTC.

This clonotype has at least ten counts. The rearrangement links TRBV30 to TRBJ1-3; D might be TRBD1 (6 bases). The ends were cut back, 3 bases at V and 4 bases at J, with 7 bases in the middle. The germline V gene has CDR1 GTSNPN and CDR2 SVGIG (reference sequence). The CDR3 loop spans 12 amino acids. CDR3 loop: CAWRQGGNTIYF. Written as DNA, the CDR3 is TGTGCCTGGAGACAGGGAGGAAACACCATATATTTT.

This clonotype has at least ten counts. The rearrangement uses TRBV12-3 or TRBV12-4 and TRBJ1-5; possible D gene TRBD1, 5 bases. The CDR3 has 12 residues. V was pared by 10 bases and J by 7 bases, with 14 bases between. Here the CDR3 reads CATRGSGQPQHF. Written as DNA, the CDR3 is TGTGCCACTAGGGGATCAGGACAGCCCCAGCATTTT.

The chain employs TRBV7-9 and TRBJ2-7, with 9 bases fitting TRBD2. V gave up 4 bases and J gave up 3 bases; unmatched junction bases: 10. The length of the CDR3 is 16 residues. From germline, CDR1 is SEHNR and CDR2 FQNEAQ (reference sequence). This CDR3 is CASSWLAGITDYEQYF. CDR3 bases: TGTGCCAGCAGCTGGCTAGCGGGGATCACTGACTACGAGCAGTACTTC. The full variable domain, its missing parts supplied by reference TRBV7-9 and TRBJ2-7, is DTGVSQNPRHKITKRGQNVTFRCDPISEHNRLYWYRQTLGQGPEFLTYFQNEAQLEKSRLLSDRFSAERPKGSFSTLEIQRTEQGDSAMYLCASSWLAGITDYEQYFGPGTRLTVT.

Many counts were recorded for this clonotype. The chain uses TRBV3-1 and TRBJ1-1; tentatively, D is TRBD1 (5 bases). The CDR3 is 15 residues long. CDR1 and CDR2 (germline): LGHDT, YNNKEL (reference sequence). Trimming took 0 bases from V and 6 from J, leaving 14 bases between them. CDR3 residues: CASSQDGAGLPEAFF. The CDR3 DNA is TGTGCCAGCAGCCAAGATGGGGCAGGGCTCCCTGAAGCTTTCTTT.

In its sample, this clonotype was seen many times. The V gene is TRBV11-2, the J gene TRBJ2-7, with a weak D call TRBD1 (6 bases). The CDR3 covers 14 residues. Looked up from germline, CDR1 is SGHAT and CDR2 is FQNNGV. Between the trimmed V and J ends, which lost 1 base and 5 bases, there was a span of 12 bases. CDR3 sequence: CASSLVLGAHEQYF. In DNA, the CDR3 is TGTGCCAGCAGCTTAGTTCTGGGGGCCCACGAGCAGTACTTC. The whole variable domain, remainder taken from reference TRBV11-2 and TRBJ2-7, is EAGVAQSPRYKIIEKRQSVAFWCNPISGHATLYWYQQILGQGPKLLIQFQNNGVVDDSQLPKDRFSAERLKGVDSTLKIQPAKLEDSAVYLCASSLVLGAHEQYFGPGTRLTVT.

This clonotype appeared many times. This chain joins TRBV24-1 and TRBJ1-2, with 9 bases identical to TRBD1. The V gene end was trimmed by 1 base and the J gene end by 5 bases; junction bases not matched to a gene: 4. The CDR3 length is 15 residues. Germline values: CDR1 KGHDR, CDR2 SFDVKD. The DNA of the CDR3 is TGTGCCACCAGTGATTTCCCGACAGGGGGATATGGCTACACCTTC. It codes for CATSDFPTGGYGYTF.

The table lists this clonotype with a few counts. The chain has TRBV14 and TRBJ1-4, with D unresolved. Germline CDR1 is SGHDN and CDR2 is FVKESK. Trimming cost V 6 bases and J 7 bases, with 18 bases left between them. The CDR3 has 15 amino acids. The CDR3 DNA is TGTGCCAGCAGTGCAAGTGGACCGTGGAGTGAAAAACTGTTTTTT. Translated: CASSASGPWSEKLFF.

CDR3 residues: CASTEGDRGNQPQHF. Written as DNA, the CDR3 is TGTGCCAGCACCGAAGGGGACAGAGGCAATCAGCCCCAGCATTTT. J is TRBJ1-5 and V is TRBV2, with TRBD1 matching over 7 bases. V trimming: 7 bases; J trimming: 2 bases; junction bases outside the gene matches: 8. In germline, CDR1 is SNHLY, CDR2 FYNNEI. The CDR3 sequence is 15 residues long.

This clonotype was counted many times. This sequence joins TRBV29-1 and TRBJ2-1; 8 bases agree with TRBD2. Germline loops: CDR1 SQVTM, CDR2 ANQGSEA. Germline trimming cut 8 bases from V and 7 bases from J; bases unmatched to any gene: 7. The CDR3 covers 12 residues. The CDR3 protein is CSPRAGGNEQFF. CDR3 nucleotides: TGCAGCCCCCGTGCGGGAGGAAATGAGCAGTTCTTC.

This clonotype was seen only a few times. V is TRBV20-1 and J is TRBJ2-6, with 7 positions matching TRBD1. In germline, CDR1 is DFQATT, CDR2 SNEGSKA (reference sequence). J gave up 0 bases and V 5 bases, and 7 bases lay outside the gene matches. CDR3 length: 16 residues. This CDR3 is CSARQGWNSGANVLTF. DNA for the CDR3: TGCAGTGCTCGACAGGGATGGAACTCTGGGGCCAACGTCCTGACTTTC.

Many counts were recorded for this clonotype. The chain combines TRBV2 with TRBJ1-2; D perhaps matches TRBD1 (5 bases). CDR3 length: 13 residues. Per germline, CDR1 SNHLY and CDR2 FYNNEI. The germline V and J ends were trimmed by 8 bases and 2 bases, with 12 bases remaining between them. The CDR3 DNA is TGTGCCAGCTTTGGGGGAAGCAACTATGGCTACACCTTC. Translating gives CASFGGSNYGYTF.